This T cell receptor beta chain was recovered during a study of T cells in Graves' hyperthyroidism and ophthalmopathy. Amplification targeted TCR beta CDR3 regions from RNA transcripts. Initially, a first-round RT-PCR of the TCR CDR3 employed the HTBI primer set. TCRdb reprocessed the multiplex PCR reads via MiXCR and lists one record per CDR3 protein. The sample holds hundreds of thousands of distinct CDR3 sequences, approximately 15% seen once. This clonotype was recorded a few times. Inclusion characteristics of ophthalmopathy patients comprised a Clinical Activity Score of at least 3, a NOSPECS grade of at least 4, and duration under 3 months. Not enrolled were patients with uncontrolled infection, other autoimmune disease, pregnancy or lactation. This TCR was sampled from a woman in her fifties or sixties with Graves' ophthalmopathy. The material sequenced was blood.

The CDR3 DNA reads TGTGCCACCAGTGATTTTAGGGGACTAGACTACAATGAGCAGTTCTTC. Its protein is CATSDFRGLDYNEQFF. The V and J genes are TRBV24-1 and TRBJ2-1; 8 nucleotides agree with TRBD2. With V trimmed by 1 base and J by 3 bases, 4 bases remained unmatched. Germline V CDR1 and CDR2: KGHDR, SFDVKD. CDR3 length: 16 amino acids.